The clone carrying this TCR beta chain has at least ten counts. Its antigen is currently unknown. This entry comes from a study of identical twins. Study outcomes and limitations: Weaker excess sharing between twins was seen in beta out-of-frame sequences. Partial confounding of zero-insertion analyses by invariant MAIT and iNKT cells was possible. Out-of-frame TCR alpha sharing in monozygotic twins exceeded recombination model predictions.

This CDR3 region has 16 residues. In germline, CDR1 is SGHTA, CDR2 FQGNSA. Trimming cost V 5 bases and J 0 bases; bases outside gene matches: 6. TCRdb re-called the 5' RACE reads through MiXCR, storing one row per CDR3 protein. This table holds hundreds of thousands of distinct CDR3 sequences, roughly 6% found once. The donor group consisted entirely of healthy Caucasians. The clonotype was recovered from a man younger than 30 in good health. The sequencing input was naive T cells sorted from blood. The chain uses TRBV7-2 and TRBJ2-1; 8 bases line up with TRBD2. CDR3 amino acids: CASSPRTSSSYNEQFF. In DNA, the CDR3 is TGTGCCAGCAGCCCCCGGACTAGCAGCTCCTACAATGAGCAGTTCTTC.